A selection of T cell receptor beta chains follows, all from one sample in a study of shared clonotypes between healthy human individuals. The method was immunoSEQ multiplex PCR; TCRdb's version includes in-frame clones alone and lacks a portion of them. Among approximately 980,000 clones listed, approximately 80% were seen once. Sequencing used memory CD4+ T cells sorted from blood. These receptors were taken from a young man in good health. The CDR3 runs from the conserved cysteine through the conserved F or W. The D gene is left open where the match is weak. Clone size is given for some rows only: seen once, a few or many times, or a class if the clone is expanded.

-	-	TRBJ2-3	15	TRBV5-4	CASSPGTRLPDTQYF	TGTGCCAGCAGCCCGGGAACACGATTGCCAGATACGCAGTATTTT
TRBD2	few	TRBJ2-7	13	TRBV10-3	CASASGSSYEQYF	TGTGCCAGCGCTAGCGGGAGCTCCTACGAGCAGTACTTC
TRBD2	-	TRBJ2-5	13	TRBV6-5	CASGLAGGETQYF	TGTGCCAGTGGACTAGCGGGGGGAGAGACCCAGTACTTC
TRBD2	once	TRBJ2-5	16	TRBV4-2	CASSQGLAGGQETQYF	TGTGCCAGCAGCCAAGGGCTAGCGGGGGGCCAAGAGACCCAGTACTTC
TRBD1	few	TRBJ1-1	13	TRBV6-6	CASSYLDRLEAFF	TGTGCCAGCAGTTACCTGGACAGGCTCGAAGCTTTCTTT
-	-	TRBJ1-1	16	TRBV5-1	CASSLAGVTMNTEAFF	TGCGCCAGCAGCTTAGCAGGGGTCACAATGAACACTGAAGCTTTCTTT
TRBD1	-	TRBJ1-6	16	TRBV5-1	CASSVTGLTYNSPLHF	TGCGCCAGCAGCGTGACAGGGTTGACCTATAATTCACCCCTCCACTTT
TRBD2	few	TRBJ2-3	15	TRBV19	CASVAGGTSTDTQYF	TGTGCCAGCGTAGCGGGGGGCACTAGCACAGATACGCAGTATTTT
-	once	TRBJ2-7	12	TRBV9	CASSAAVHEQYF	TGTGCCAGCAGCGCGGCTGTCCACGAGCAGTACTTC
-	-	TRBJ1-2	12	TRBV29-1	CSVYRDNYGYTF	TGCAGCGTTTACCGGGACAACTATGGCTACACCTTC
TRBD2	-	TRBJ2-1	15	TRBV5-4	CASSFRLAGYNEQFF	TGTGCCAGCAGCTTCCGACTAGCGGGCTACAATGAGCAGTTCTTC
TRBD1	-	TRBJ1-5	13	TRBV6-5	CASRGQGSQPQHF	TGTGCCAGCAGAGGACAGGGTAGTCAGCCCCAGCATTTT
-	once	TRBJ2-6	14	TRBV2	CASKGNSGANVLTF	TGTGCCAGCAAGGGAAACTCTGGGGCCAACGTCCTGACTTTC
-	-	TRBJ2-2	14	TRBV18	CASSPSERVGELFF	TGTGCCAGCTCACCTTCAGAGAGGGTCGGGGAGCTGTTTTTT
-	few	TRBJ2-1	13	TRBV21-1	CAGGPSSYNEQFF	TGTGCCGGAGGCCCCAGCTCCTACAATGAGCAGTTCTTC
-	-	TRBJ2-7	15	TRBV6-5	CASSYSGRATYEQYF	TGTGCCAGCAGTTACTCGGGCAGGGCGACATACGAGCAGTACTTC
TRBD1	-	TRBJ1-6	19	TRBV28	CASSSGTGGAATYNSPLHF	TGTGCCAGCAGTTCCGGGACAGGGGGTGCCGCAACCTATAATTCACCCCTCCACTTT
TRBD2	-	TRBJ2-1	16	TRBV12-5	CASGMRLAGSYNEQFF	TGTGCTAGTGGCATGAGGCTAGCGGGATCCTACAATGAGCAGTTCTTC
TRBD1	-	TRBJ1-1	15	TRBV6-5	CASSRSGQRNTEAFF	TGTGCCAGCAGTCGCTCGGGACAGCGGAACACTGAAGCTTTCTTT
-	-	TRBJ1-4	14	TRBV9	CASSPRSTNEKLFF	TGTGCCAGCAGCCCCCGGTCTACTAATGAAAAACTGTTTTTT
TRBD1	-	TRBJ2-7	15	TRBV6-1	CASKQDRGEAYEQYF	TGTGCCAGCAAACAGGACAGGGGGGAAGCCTACGAGCAGTACTTC
-	-	TRBJ2-3	13	TRBV6-1	CASSWTDTDTQYF	TGTGCCAGTTCTTGGACTGATACAGATACGCAGTATTTT
-	-	TRBJ1-2	14	TRBV19	CASSMGVTNYGYTF	TGTGCCAGTAGTATGGGCGTTACTAACTATGGCTACACCTTC
TRBD1	-	TRBJ2-3	15	TRBV7-3	CASSPGTGRTDTQYF	TGTGCCAGCAGCCCAGGGACAGGGAGGACAGATACGCAGTATTTT
TRBD1	-	TRBJ1-6	14	TRBV28	CASSLTGGRSPLHF	TGTGCCAGCAGTTTAACAGGGGGGCGGTCACCCCTCCACTTT
TRBD2	-	TRBJ2-6	15	TRBV10-3	CAISDGREGANVLTF	TGTGCCATCAGTGATGGGCGGGAGGGGGCCAACGTCCTGACTTTC
TRBD2	-	TRBJ2-1	13	TRBV29-1	CSVESRLAGLRFF	TGCAGCGTTGAATCGCGACTAGCGGGGTTACGGTTCTTC
-	-	TRBJ2-5	15	TRBV5-4	CASSLSRTGTETQYF	TGTGCCAGCAGCTTGTCCCGGACTGGGACGGAGACCCAGTACTTC
TRBD2	many	TRBJ2-1	15	TRBV27	CASSSPGLALPEQFF	TGTGCCAGCAGTTCTCCGGGACTAGCGCTCCCTGAGCAGTTCTTC
-	-	TRBJ1-4	16	TRBV15	CATSTRRTIIEEKLFF	TGTGCCACCAGCACTCGAAGAACCATTATCGAGGAAAAACTGTTTTTT
TRBD1	-	TRBJ2-7	14	TRBV6-6	CASSTHRGLGEQYF	TGTGCCAGCAGTACTCACAGGGGGCTGGGGGAGCAGTACTTC
TRBD1	-	TRBJ1-2	17	TRBV6-1	CASSAGQGALSNYGYTF	TGTGCCAGCAGTGCGGGACAGGGGGCCTTAAGCAACTATGGCTACACCTTC
-	-	TRBJ2-2	12	TRBV4-1	CASSRRAGELFF	TGCGCCAGCAGCCGCCGGGCCGGGGAGCTGTTTTTT
-	-	TRBJ1-4	17	TRBV25-1	CASSELGGTGFNEKLFF	TGTGCCAGCAGTGAATTGGGAGGTACTGGATTTAATGAAAAACTGTTTTTT